The TCR beta chain under discussion was sequenced for a study of blood T cell repertoires in COVID-19 (dated by TCRdb to 2018 to 2020). Broadly, across the study: Samples covering the acute and convalescent phases of COVID-19 were provided by collaborators in the United States, Italy and Spain. The prospective study material was composed of cDNA or gDNA derived from T cells, B-cell-depleted T cells, or PBMCs. Subjects who had been exposed to COVID-19, were actively infected with it, or had recovered from it provided the deeply sampled blood TCRbeta repertoires that made up the dataset. The repertoires were released in a freely available public database meant as a resource for research on the immune response to SARS-CoV-2. The samples were drawn from the first 160 participants of the ongoing ImmuneRACE study and from 1,254 subjects provided by 6 global collaborators. A de-identified subject ID, COVID-19 status, age in years and sex were almost always included in the sample metadata. Where available, HLA class I and class II types were obtained from metadata supplied by the sample provider rather than from assay-based typing.

The immunoSEQ Assay, a bias-controlled multiplex PCR, was used to amplify TCRbeta CDR3 regions from genomic DNA. From the authors' description of their analysis: Nucleated cell counts per sample were estimated from amplification of reference gene primers within the assay. To quantify the absolute abundance of each unique TCRbeta CDR3 rearrangement, sequence reads were collapsed and filtered. For each sample, productive Simpson clonality was calculated as the square root of Simpson's diversity index across productive rearrangements. In its TCRdb copy, this immuneACCESS table keeps in-frame sequences only and misses some clones. Where compared with another copy, unresolved V genes explain less than half of these, and the others have no known cause. V, J and clone size derive from that table, while D and trimming were established from the DNA sequence. The sample table holds over 250,000 clones, of which approximately 84% were seen once. About 1.5% of the sample comes from the top ten.

Trimming at the junction amounts to 0 bases on V and 6 bases on J, and the germline ends lie 17 bases apart. CDR1 LNHDA and CDR2 SQIVND were looked up in the germline V gene (reference sequence). There are 17 amino acids in the CDR3, from cysteine to phenylalanine inclusive. Just CDR3 DNA is preserved here, 51 bases in frame from base 1. One collaborating source in Seattle enrolled patients during active infection and followed them longitudinally through the course of disease. Whole blood was collected in K2EDTA tubes by collaborating institutions according to the institutions' own protocols. For TCRbeta analysis, collaborator samples were shipped as frozen whole blood, as isolated PBMCs, or as DNA extracted from either sample type. What the authors observed across the whole study: Clinical and demographic metadata were provided uncurated, with the amount varying by source and participant.

Notes on this clone: Its binding antigen is unknown. Per-base qualities were not stored, and no clone one base away is much larger.

The receptor was derived from a human donor with COVID-19, enrolled during active disease. The donor label of this sample is uncertain. The sequence joins TRBV19 to TRBJ1-4, with an unclear D gene assignment. Sequenced: peripheral blood. The DNA reads as follows: TGTGCCAGTAGTATAGACGGGAAATTCCGTTCGGATGAAAAACTGTTTTTT. The encoded protein is CASSIDGKFRSDEKLFF.